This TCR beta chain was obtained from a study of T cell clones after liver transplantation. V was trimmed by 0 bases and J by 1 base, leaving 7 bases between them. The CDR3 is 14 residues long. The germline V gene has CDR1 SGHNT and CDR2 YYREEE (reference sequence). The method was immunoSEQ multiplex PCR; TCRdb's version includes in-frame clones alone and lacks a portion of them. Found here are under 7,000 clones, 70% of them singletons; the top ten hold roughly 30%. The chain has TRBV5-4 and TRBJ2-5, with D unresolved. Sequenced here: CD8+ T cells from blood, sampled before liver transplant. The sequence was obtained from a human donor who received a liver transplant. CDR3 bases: TGTGCCAGCAGCTTGGAAGGACGCCAAGAGACCCAGTACTTC. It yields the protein CASSLEGRQETQYF.